This TCR beta chain was sequenced during a study of cytomegalovirus exposure and HLA in healthy donors. This clone was picked up a small number of times. The antigen is not known. Study-level points and caveats: The study put 150 or so TCR beta chains on its list as cytomegalovirus-associated. In an earlier analysis, productive rearrangement rates for most beta V segments clustered near 87% or 30%. Of the V segments, some could not be distinguished, including TRBV6-2 and TRBV6-3, and were excluded.

Primers for the PCR totalled 60 Vbeta and 13 Jbeta. Clones were sequenced by immunoSEQ multiplex PCR, and TCRdb holds only the in-frame ones, with some missing. Here the sample spans around 150,000 clones, around 80% being singletons. The CDR3 contains 15 residues. Per the germline V gene, CDR1 is MRHNA and CDR2 is SNTAGT. The V and J ends lost 6 bases and 6 bases, in that order; junction bases with no gene match: 8. The rearrangement links TRBV6-4 to TRBJ2-2; the match to TRBD1 covers 9 bases. Sequenced: PBMCs. The sequence was collected from a man aged 40-50 years in good health and CMV-seropositive. The CDR3 spells CASRVEQGAAGELFF. The CDR3 DNA sequence: TGTGCCAGCAGAGTGGAACAGGGGGCTGCCGGGGAGCTGTTTTTT.